The 11 T cell receptor beta chains presented below share a single source sample, sequenced in a study of cytomegalovirus exposure and HLA in healthy donors (dated by TCRdb to the late 2010s). The library relied on the immunoSEQ multiplex PCR assay. For the multiplex PCR, a mixture combining 60 forward primers for TCR Vbeta segments and 13 reverse primers for TCR Jbeta segments was used. TCRdb took this table from immuneACCESS and kept in-frame rearrangements with V and J called. Such tables lack part of the clones; where checked against another copy, unresolved V genes explain under half of the gap, and the rest is unexplained. For this sample there are 65,000 or so clones; 60% to 80% appear just once. In total, the top ten clones hold about 3.3% of the sample. Sequencing was done on a sample of PBMCs. These TCRs come from a woman between 35 and 50 years old in good health and CMV-seropositive.

CDR3 protein: CASSQLQVQAFF. In DNA, the CDR3 is TGTGCCAGCAGTCAACTACAGGTACAAGCTTTCTTT. J is TRBJ1-1 and V is TRBV28, with D perhaps matching TRBD1 (5 bases). The germline CDR1 and CDR2 sequences are MDHEN and SYDVKM. Trimming shortened V by 5 bases and J by 9 bases, and 13 bases separated the two germline ends. The CDR3 contains 12 residues.

The J gene is TRBJ2-3, the V gene TRBV7-3; 8 bases fit TRBD2. V gave up 5 bases and J gave up 1 base; unmatched junction bases: 8. The CDR3 totals 16 residues. Per the germline V gene, CDR1 is SGHTA and CDR2 is FQGTGA. The CDR3 protein is CASSRAGGGGTDTQYF. The CDR3 nucleotides read TGTGCCAGCAGCCGTGCGGGGGGCGGTGGCACAGATACGCAGTATTTT.

V gene TRBV5-1 combines with J gene TRBJ2-5; D call uncertain. V gave up 0 bases and J gave up 1 base, with 4 bases separating them. The CDR3 has 13 residues. Germline V gene lookup returns CDR1 SGHRS and CDR2 YFSETQ. The CDR3, as DNA: TGCGCCAGCAGCTTGGCCAGCCAAGAGACCCAGTACTTC. Translation: CASSLASQETQYF.

The chain employs TRBV30 and TRBJ2-7; D call uncertain. The germline V gene encodes CDR1 GTSNPN and CDR2 SVGIG (reference sequence). This CDR3 region has 11 residues. V lost 1 base, J lost 4 bases, and 5 bases lay in between. As DNA, the CDR3 is TGTGCCTGGAGTGCGGTGTACGAGCAGTACTTC. The encoded protein is CAWSAVYEQYF.

This clone was seen a single time. The gene calls are TRBV30 and TRBJ1-2, with TRBD1 matching over 8 bases. The CDR3 length is 14 residues. CDR1 and CDR2 (germline): GTSNPN, SVGIG (reference sequence). Unmatched junction bases numbered 9, after V lost 4 bases and J lost 5 bases. The CDR3, as DNA: TGTGCCTGGACTAAAGACAGGGGATCTTATGGCTACACCTTC. It specifies CAWTKDRGSYGYTF. Using reference TRBV30 and TRBJ1-2 for the parts outside the CDR3, the full variable domain is SQTIHQWPATLVQPVGSPLSLECTVEGTSNPNLYWYRQAAGRGLQLLFYSVGIGQISSEVPQNLSASRPQDRQFILSSKKLLLSDSGFYLCAWTKDRGSYGYTFGSGTRLTVV.

The rearrangement links TRBV6-5 to TRBJ1-2; D may be TRBD1 (6 bases). V was pared by 6 bases and J by 4 bases, with 12 bases between. Germline CDR1 reads MNHEY; CDR2 reads SVGAGI. This CDR3 region has 13 residues. The CDR3 region is CASRNRDGYGYTF. The CDR3 bases are TGTGCCAGCAGAAACAGGGACGGCTATGGCTACACCTTC.

This clone has more than one count but fewer than ten. The chain's CDR3 is CSARGQEKLFF. CDR3 nucleotides: TGCAGTGCTAGAGGTCAGGAAAAACTGTTTTTT. The chain couples TRBV20-1 to TRBJ1-4; D gene ambiguous. The CDR3 covers 11 residues. Germline CDR1 and CDR2: DFQATT and SNEGSKA (reference sequence). V was cut by 1 base and J by 8 bases, with 5 bases left in between.

This clone has just one count. This chain connects TRBV4-1 to TRBJ1-2, with a tentative D call TRBD1 (6 bases). The length of the CDR3 is 14 residues. V shed 3 bases and J shed 6 bases, with 14 bases lying between them. Per germline, CDR1 MGHRA and CDR2 YSYEKL. The CDR3 sequence: CASSQDSIPNGYTF. CDR3 DNA: TGCGCCAGCAGCCAGGACAGCATTCCTAATGGCTACACCTTC.

The V call is TRBV6-1, the J call TRBJ2-1; perhaps TRBD2 as D (5 bases). The CDR3 covers 13 residues. Germline V gives CDR1 MNHNS, CDR2 SASEGT. V lost 10 bases to trimming and J lost 0 bases, with 10 bases between them. CDR3 nucleotides: TGTGCCACTCTGACTAACTCCTACAATGAGCAGTTCTTC. Translating gives CATLTNSYNEQFF.

The chain is built from TRBV2 and TRBJ2-1, with 7 nucleotides matching TRBD2. Losses at the gene ends were 6 bases for V and 7 bases for J; bases not matched to a gene: 12. CDR1 SNHLY and CDR2 FYNNEI come from the germline V gene. There are 15 residues in the CDR3. The CDR3 nucleotides read TGTGCCAGCAGCGATGATTACTCGGGGGGAAATGAGCAGTTCTTC. Translated: CASSDDYSGGNEQFF.

V and J are TRBV5-1 and TRBJ1-2; perhaps TRBD1 as D (6 bases). V lost 3 bases to trimming and J lost 8 bases, with 11 bases between them. The CDR3 has 12 residues. Looked up from germline, CDR1 is SGHRS and CDR2 is YFSETQ. CDR3 loop: CASSSTGPGYTF. The CDR3 DNA is TGCGCCAGCAGCTCGACAGGTCCGGGCTACACCTTC.